The 9 T cell receptor beta chains listed next were all sequenced from one sample in a study of OX40 agonist ivuxolimab in advanced cancers. Libraries were prepared by immunoSEQ multiplex PCR; TCRdb keeps only in-frame clonotypes and omits some of them. The table has 90,000 to 100,000 clones, around 90% seen once. The material was CD4+ or CD8+ T cells sorted from blood, obtained in a trial of the OX40 agonist ivuxolimab. These receptors originate from an adult with an advanced solid tumor such as melanoma, head and neck, liver or kidney cancer.

The rearrangement links TRBV10-1 to TRBJ2-2; 9 bases fit TRBD1. The junction had 5 bases not matched to a gene; V was cut back by 7 bases and J by 5 bases. The CDR3 is 14 residues long. Germline CDR1 WNHNN, CDR2 SYGVQD (reference sequence). CDR3: CASNGQGLTGELFF. The DNA of the CDR3 is TGCGCCAGCAACGGACAGGGGTTGACCGGGGAGCTGTTTTTT.

CDR3 sequence (DNA): TGCAGTGCTAACAGGAACACTGAAGCTTTCTTT. It yields the protein CSANRNTEAFF. This chain joins TRBV20-1 and TRBJ1-1; D ambiguous. Germline values: CDR1 DFQATT, CDR2 SNEGSKA (reference sequence). Between the trimmed V and J ends, which lost 4 bases and 1 base, there was a span of 4 bases. The CDR3 runs to 11 residues.

This clone was seen just once. V gene TRBV5-6 combines with J gene TRBJ2-5; TRBD1 is a possible D gene (6 bases). From germline, CDR1 is SGHDT and CDR2 YYEEEE. This CDR3 spans 16 amino acids. V lost 0 bases, J lost 5 bases, and 17 bases lay in between. The CDR3 sequence: CASSLVGQGMRETQYF. The DNA for the CDR3 is TGTGCCAGCAGCTTGGTGGGGCAGGGGATGCGGGAGACCCAGTACTTC.

This clone turned up a few times. This chain joins TRBV10-1 and TRBJ2-1; no clear D gene. Trimming removed 8 bases from V and 7 bases from J, with 9 bases in between. Germline loops: CDR1 WNHNN, CDR2 SYGVQD (reference sequence). The CDR3 length is 11 residues. CDR3 amino acids: CASVGGNEQFF. CDR3 DNA sequence: TGCGCCAGCGTCGGCGGTAATGAGCAGTTCTTC.

The chain has TRBV6-1 and TRBJ2-7; no definite D call. This CDR3 has 12 residues. In germline, CDR1 is MNHNS, CDR2 SASEGT. Trimming took off 8 bases at V and 5 bases at J, with 13 bases between the two ends. DNA of the CDR3: TGTGCCAGCCGGTGGGTTCAGAACGAGCAGTACTTC. Residues: CASRWVQNEQYF.

CDR3 in amino acids: CASSDGREGYNEQFF. The CDR3 DNA follows: TGCGCCAGCAGTGATGGGCGGGAGGGCTACAATGAGCAGTTCTTC. The chain links TRBV10-2 to TRBJ2-1; 9 nucleotides agree with TRBD2. The CDR3 is made up of 15 amino acids. Germline V gives CDR1 WSHSY, CDR2 SAAADI. V was clipped by 3 bases and J by 3 bases; unmatched bases: 3.

The chain has TRBV5-4 and TRBJ2-1, with D perhaps TRBD2 (5 bases). CDR1 SGHNT and CDR2 YYREEE come from the germline V gene (reference sequence). This CDR3 is 15 amino acids long. V was trimmed by 1 base and J by 5 bases, leaving 13 bases between them. The CDR3 sequence: CASSLFGGVNNEQFF. As DNA, the CDR3 is TGTGCCAGCAGCTTGTTCGGAGGCGTAAACAATGAGCAGTTCTTC.

This chain joins TRBV10-3 and TRBJ1-2; 7 bases line up with TRBD1. CDR3 length: 13 residues. The V gene's germline CDR1 is ENHRY and CDR2 SYGVKD. Trimming cost V 5 bases and J 4 bases; bases outside gene matches: 4. CDR3 protein: CAISTGTAYGYTF. DNA for the CDR3: TGTGCCATCAGTACAGGGACAGCCTATGGCTACACCTTC.

The V gene is TRBV19, the J gene TRBJ2-1, with D tentatively TRBD2 (6 bases). V lost 7 bases to trimming and J lost 4 bases, with 11 bases between them. Germline assignment: CDR1 LNHDA and CDR2 SQIVND (reference sequence). The CDR3 is 13 residues long. This CDR3 reads CASTTSKYNEQFF. CDR3 in DNA: TGTGCCAGTACGACTAGTAAGTACAATGAGCAGTTCTTC.